The 16 T cell receptor beta chains presented below share a single source sample, sequenced in a study of regulatory T cells in long-lasting Graves disease (dated by TCRdb to 2020 to 2022). Library construction relied on multiplex PCR. Instrument used: Illumina HiSeq 4000. TCR beta libraries were built with iRepertoire HTBI primers and Arm-PCR amplification of CDR3 regions. TCRdb handled the public reads itself, with Q25 trimming in fastp and clone calling in MiXCR, and kept productive beta chains. Each entry merges the rows of one CDR3 protein and shows their most common DNA and genes. This sample is represented by under 450,000 distinct CDR3 sequences; around 11% of them were singletons. Of the sample, around 18% is held by the ten largest clones. The time point label on this specimen signifies: newly diagnosed GD, antithyroid drugs for less than 3 months. For both TCR sequencing and RNA sequencing, RNA was extracted from PBMCs in TRIzol.

This sample was shared with a second study, whose subject was T cells in Graves' hyperthyroidism and ophthalmopathy.

The sample here was peripheral blood mononuclear cells (PBMCs), taken at new diagnosis, from a patient treated with antithyroid drugs. These receptors came from a woman between 18 and 29 years old with Graves disease. Donor details come from another sample of the same person, matched by shared clones.

This clonotype came up many times. The CDR3 DNA reads as TGTGCCAGCAGCTTGGGGCCCCGGGACTCTGGAAACACCATATATTTT. This codes for CASSLGPRDSGNTIYF. The J gene is TRBJ1-3, the V gene TRBV7-9; perhaps TRBD1 as D (5 bases). The V and J ends lost 3 bases and 0 bases respectively, with 12 bases between them. Germline CDR1 reads SEHNR; CDR2 reads FQNEAQ (reference sequence). The CDR3 is 16 amino acids. The full variable domain, completed using reference TRBV7-9 and TRBJ1-3, is DTGVSQNPRHKITKRGQNVTFRCDPISEHNRLYWYRQTLGQGPEFLTYFQNEAQLEKSRLLSDRFSAERPKGSFSTLEIQRTEQGDSAMYLCASSLGPRDSGNTIYFGEGSWLTVV.

This clonotype was detected ten times or more. This chain joins TRBV27 and TRBJ1-3, with D uncertain. Trimming took off 4 bases at V and 4 bases at J, with 14 bases between the two ends. Germline V gives CDR1 MNHEY, CDR2 SMNVEV (reference sequence). The CDR3 has 15 residues. The CDR3 here is CASSSGPLAGNTIYF. The CDR3 nucleotides read TGTGCCAGCAGTTCCGGACCCCTGGCAGGAAACACCATATATTTT.

V gene TRBV6-1 combines with J gene TRBJ2-7; a possible D gene is TRBD1 (6 bases). Germline-derived CDR1 and CDR2 are MNHNS and SASEGT. Trimming pared 5 bases from V and 3 bases from J, leaving 11 bases between. The CDR3 is 13 residues long. CDR3 nucleotides: TGTGCCAGCAGTCTGAACAGGGACTACGAGCAGTACGTC. It translates to CASSLNRDYEQYV.

This clonotype was detected many times. The chain links TRBV5-5 to TRBJ2-3; 7 bases fit TRBD1. This CDR3 is 15 amino acids long. Per the germline V gene, CDR1 is SGHKS and CDR2 is YYEKEE (reference sequence). J was trimmed by 0 bases and V by 4 bases; bases with no gene match: 5. In DNA, the CDR3 is TGTGCCAGCAGCGTCCGGGACAGAAGCACAGATACGCAGTATTTT. Protein sequence: CASSVRDRSTDTQYF.

The chain links TRBV6-2 or TRBV6-3 to TRBJ2-5; the D is unclear. Germline V gene sequence: CDR1 MNHEY, CDR2 SVGEGT. Trimming left V 5 bases short and J 5 bases short, with 12 bases between. There are 13 residues in the CDR3. CDR3 amino acids: CASSEYPGETQYF. In nucleotides, the CDR3 is TGTGCCAGCAGTGAATATCCGGGCGAGACCCAGTACTTC.

The sample holds a few counts of this clonotype. The chain links TRBV18 to TRBJ2-6; the D gene is possibly TRBD1 (6 bases). V was trimmed by 5 bases and J by 0 bases, leaving 20 bases between them. The CDR3 sequence is 19 residues long. CDR1 is KGHSH and CDR2 is LQKENI in the germline V gene. The DNA of the CDR3 is TGTGCCAGCTCAGAAGGTCGGGACACCAAGATCTCTGGGGCCAACGTCCTGACTTTC. Translated: CASSEGRDTKISGANVLTF.

A note on this clonotype: A much bigger clone sits one base away, suggesting this may be a read error. This chain joins TRBV4-1 and TRBJ1-2; D ambiguous. This CDR3 is built from 15 residues. Trimming stripped 4 bases from V and 5 bases from J, with 17 bases between. The V gene's germline CDR1 is MGHRA and CDR2 YSYEKL. The DNA for the CDR3 is TGCGCCAGCAGCCGAACCCGTCCGGCCGCATATGGCTACACCTTC. Its protein is CASSRTRPAAYGYTF.

Only a few counts were recorded for this clonotype. The rearrangement uses TRBV20-1 and TRBJ1-4; 11 nucleotides line up with TRBD1. The CDR3 covers 17 residues. V was clipped by 1 base and J by 7 bases; unmatched bases: 11. Germline V CDR1 and CDR2: DFQATT, SNEGSKA (reference sequence). Written as DNA, the CDR3 is TGCAGTGCTAGAGGGTCTGGGACAGGGGGTGTGGTTGAAAAACTGTTTTTT. Its translation is CSARGSGTGGVVEKLFF.

This clonotype occurred a few times. The V and J genes are TRBV5-1 and TRBJ1-1; 9 bases fit TRBD1. J lost 4 bases, V lost 4 bases, and 14 bases had no gene match. This CDR3 has 17 amino acids. Germline V lookup: CDR1 SGHRS, CDR2 YFSETQ. In nucleotides, the CDR3 is TGCGCCAGCAGCCTGGGGACAGGGTGGTACCCGTCCACTGAAGCTTTCTTT. Translation gives CASSLGTGWYPSTEAFF.

This clonotype was detected many times. The DNA for the CDR3 is TGTGCCAGCAGCTTATTCTTCCGGGGGGACGAAGCTTTCTTT. Protein sequence: CASSLFFRGDEAFF. The chain joins TRBV7-9 to TRBJ1-1, with a weak D call TRBD1 (5 bases). With 2 bases removed from V and 8 bases from J, the gap between germline ends came to 15 bases. In germline, CDR1 is SEHNR, CDR2 FQNEAQ (reference sequence). The CDR3 is made up of 14 amino acids. Filled out from reference TRBV7-9 and TRBJ1-1, the complete variable domain reads DTGVSQNPRHKITKRGQNVTFRCDPISEHNRLYWYRQTLGQGPEFLTYFQNEAQLEKSRLLSDRFSAERPKGSFSTLEIQRTEQGDSAMYLCASSLFFRGDEAFFGQGTRLTVV.

This clonotype was counted at least ten times. The V and J genes are TRBV19 and TRBJ1-1; 7 nucleotides agree with TRBD1. This CDR3 is built from 13 residues. V lost 5 bases, J lost 4 bases, and 4 bases stayed unmatched. The germline V gene encodes CDR1 LNHDA and CDR2 SQIVND (reference sequence). This CDR3 reads CASSGDSLTEAFF. The CDR3 bases are TGTGCCAGTAGTGGGGACAGCCTCACTGAAGCTTTCTTT.

The table lists this clonotype with many counts. The V and J genes are TRBV6-2 or TRBV6-3 and TRBJ2-3; 8 nucleotides match TRBD2. The CDR3 is 15 residues long. V was pared by 4 bases and J by 2 bases, with 5 bases of the junction left unmatched. The germline gives CDR1 MNHEY, CDR2 SVGEGT. CDR3 loop: CASSSAGGPTDTQYF. The CDR3, as DNA: TGTGCCAGCAGTTCGGCGGGGGGACCCACAGATACGCAGTATTTT.

This clonotype has only a few counts. At one end, the junction sequence differs from germline, possibly due to a read error. The chain recombines TRBV7-7 with TRBJ2-5, with 8 bases matching TRBD1. The CDR3 spans 16 residues. The germline V gene encodes CDR1 SSHAT and CDR2 FNYEAQ (reference sequence). CDR3 loop: CASSLVQGQGKETQYF. The DNA for the CDR3 is TGTGCTAGCAGCTTAGTTCAAGGACAGGGCAAAGAGACCCAGTACTTC.

To note about this clonotype: With a far larger clone one base away, a read error is the likely cause. Written as DNA, the CDR3 is TGTGCCAGCAAAACGGGGGCCTACAATGAGCAGTACTTC. Translated, it gives CASKTGAYNEQYF. This chain connects TRBV11-2 to TRBJ2-5; D possibly uses TRBD1 or TRBD2 (6 bases each). The CDR3 length is 13 residues. Trimming removed 7 bases at V and 11 bases at J, with 20 bases between. CDR1 SGHAT and CDR2 FQNNGV come from the germline V gene.

The V and J genes are TRBV25-1 and TRBJ2-7; D perhaps matches TRBD1 (6 bases). The germline V and J ends were trimmed by 5 bases and 5 bases, with 16 bases remaining between them. The CDR3 is 14 amino acids. Germline V CDR1 and CDR2: MGHDK, SYGVNS. The CDR3 region has the DNA TGTGCCAGCAGTTTTAAACAGGGCTGGGACGAGCAGTACTTC. The encoded protein is CASSFKQGWDEQYF.

The sample holds a few counts of this clonotype. The chain recombines TRBV20-1 with TRBJ2-7, with 9 positions matching TRBD1. V gave up 2 bases and J gave up 0 bases; unmatched junction bases: 5. In germline, CDR1 is DFQATT, CDR2 SNEGSKA (reference sequence). The CDR3 is made up of 15 amino acids. The chain's CDR3 is CSARTPGQGSYEQYF. The DNA for the CDR3 is TGCAGTGCTAGAACTCCGGGACAGGGCTCCTACGAGCAGTACTTC.